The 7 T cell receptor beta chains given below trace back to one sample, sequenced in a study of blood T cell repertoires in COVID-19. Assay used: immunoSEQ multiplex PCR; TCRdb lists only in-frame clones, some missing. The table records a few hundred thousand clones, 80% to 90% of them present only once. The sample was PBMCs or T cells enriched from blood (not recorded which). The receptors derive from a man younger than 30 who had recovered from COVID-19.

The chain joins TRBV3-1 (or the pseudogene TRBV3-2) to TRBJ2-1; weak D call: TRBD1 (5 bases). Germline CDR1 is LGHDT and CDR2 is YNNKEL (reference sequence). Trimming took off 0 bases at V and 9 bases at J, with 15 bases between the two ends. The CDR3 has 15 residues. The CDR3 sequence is CASSQDQGYPTEQFF. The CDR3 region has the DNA TGTGCCAGCAGCCAAGATCAGGGCTACCCCACTGAGCAGTTCTTC.

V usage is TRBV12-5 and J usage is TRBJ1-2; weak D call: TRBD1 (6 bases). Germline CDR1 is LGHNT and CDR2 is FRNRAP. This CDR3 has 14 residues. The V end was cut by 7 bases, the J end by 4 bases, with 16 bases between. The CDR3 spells CASAPGHSSYGYTF. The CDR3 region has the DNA TGTGCTAGTGCCCCGGGACACTCCAGCTATGGCTACACCTTC.

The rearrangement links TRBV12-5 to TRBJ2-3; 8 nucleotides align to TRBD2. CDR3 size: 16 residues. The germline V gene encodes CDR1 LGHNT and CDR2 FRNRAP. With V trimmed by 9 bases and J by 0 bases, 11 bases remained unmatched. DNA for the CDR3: TGTGCTAGCGACGCCCGGGGGGGCCTTAGCACAGATACGCAGTATTTT. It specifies CASDARGGLSTDTQYF.

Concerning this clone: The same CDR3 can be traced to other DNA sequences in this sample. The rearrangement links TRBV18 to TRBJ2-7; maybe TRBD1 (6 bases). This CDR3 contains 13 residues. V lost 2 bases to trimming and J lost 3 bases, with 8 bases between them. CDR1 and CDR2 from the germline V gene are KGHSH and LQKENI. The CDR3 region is CASSPGTSYEQYF. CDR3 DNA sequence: TGTGCCAGCTCACCAGGGACAAGCTACGAGCAGTACTTC.

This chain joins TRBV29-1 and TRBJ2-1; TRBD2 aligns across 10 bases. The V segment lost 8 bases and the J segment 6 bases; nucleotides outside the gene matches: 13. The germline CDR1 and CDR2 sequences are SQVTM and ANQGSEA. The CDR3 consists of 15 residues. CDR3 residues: CSPSGLAGAINEQFF. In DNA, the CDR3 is TGCAGCCCATCGGGTCTAGCGGGAGCTATCAATGAGCAGTTCTTC.

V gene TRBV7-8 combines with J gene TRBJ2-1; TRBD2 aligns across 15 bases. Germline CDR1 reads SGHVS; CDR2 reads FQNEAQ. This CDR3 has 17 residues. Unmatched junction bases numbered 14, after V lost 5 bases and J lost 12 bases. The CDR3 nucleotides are TGTGCCAGCAGCCCACCTGGACTAGCGGGGGGGCGTGGTAGGCAGTTCTTC. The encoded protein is CASSPPGLAGGRGRQFF. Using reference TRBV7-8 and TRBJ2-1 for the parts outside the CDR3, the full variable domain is GAGVSQSPRYKVAKRGQDVALRCDPISGHVSLFWYQQALGQGPEFLTYFQNEAQLDKSGLPSDRFFAERPEGSVSTLKIQRTQQEDSAVYLCASSPPGLAGGRGRQFFGPGTRLTVL.

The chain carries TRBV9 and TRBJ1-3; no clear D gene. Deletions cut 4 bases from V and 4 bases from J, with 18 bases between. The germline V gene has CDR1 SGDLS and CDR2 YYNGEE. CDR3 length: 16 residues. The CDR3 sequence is CASSPHWASGGNTIYF. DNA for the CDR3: TGTGCCAGCAGCCCCCATTGGGCTTCGGGGGGAAACACCATATATTTT. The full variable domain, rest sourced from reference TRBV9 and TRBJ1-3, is DSGVTQTPKHLITATGQRVTLRCSPRSGDLSVYWYQQSLDQGLQFLIQYYNGEERAKGNILERFSAQQFPDLHSELNLSSLELGDSALYFCASSPHWASGGNTIYFGEGSWLTVV.